Below, one T cell receptor (beta chain) is given with its context. The sample comes from a study of blood T cell repertoires in COVID-19. For the study at large: Samples of COVID-19 (acute and convalescent) were obtained from the United States, Italy and Spain. Sample material is recorded as cDNA or gDNA derived from T cells, B-cell-depleted T cells, or PBMCs.

Methods used by the authors: Cell counts per sample came from amplifying reference gene primers. Sequenced by immunoSEQ multiplex PCR; TCRdb stores in-frame clones only, minus some. That table gives V, J and clone size, and the DNA gave D and trimming. The sample has about 160,000 clones, roughly 90% seen once; the top ten hold 6.6%. V was pared by 4 bases and J by 0 bases, with 11 bases of the junction left unmatched. This CDR3 region has 17 residues. Germline V CDR1 and CDR2: LGHDT, YNNKEL (reference sequence). Study members were between about 18 and 89 years old and lived in about two dozen US regions.

J is TRBJ1-2 and V is TRBV3-1 (or the pseudogene TRBV3-2); 7 nucleotides line up with TRBD1. Sequencing was done on a sample of PBMCs or T cells enriched from blood (not recorded which). The receptor comes from a woman aged 50 to 65 who had recovered from COVID-19. CDR3 DNA: TGTGCCAGCAGCCGTTTCAGGGGGGCAACCTCTAACTATGGCTACACCTTC. Protein product: CASSRFRGATSNYGYTF.